This T cell receptor (beta chain) came from a study of radiotherapy plus CTLA-4 blockade in lung cancer. Whole-study context: Objective responses were recorded in 15% to 20% of patients, with disease control recorded in approximately 32%.

The length of the CDR3 is 14 residues. CDR1 and CDR2 from the germline V gene are SEHNR and FQNEAQ (reference sequence). Trimming cost V 5 bases and J 1 base, with 11 bases left between them. General study points: TCR clones originating in tumors grew in number in blood after radiotherapy plus ipilimumab. With interferon-beta, early dynamics of blood T cell clones were reported to best predict response.

Each patient with chemo-refractory metastatic non-small-cell lung cancer was treated with focal radiation plus CTLA-4 blockade using ipilimumab. Sequencing used immunoSEQ multiplex PCR; TCRdb keeps in-frame clones, though not all of them. The sample includes 45,000 or so clones, 70% to 90% seen only once; the top ten take 7.8%. On this clone: Its antigen remains unidentified.

The TCR comes from a human donor with non-small cell lung cancer whose response to radiotherapy plus ipilimumab could not be evaluated. This chain links TRBV7-9 with TRBJ1-1; perhaps TRBD1 as D (5 bases). Sequences were derived from peripheral blood, sampled from a patient treated with radiotherapy plus ipilimumab. The CDR3, as DNA: TGTGCCAGCAGCATAACAACAGGGAACACTGAAGCTTTCTTT. It specifies CASSITTGNTEAFF.